The source of this T cell receptor beta chain is a study of T cell changes during pregnancy in multiple sclerosis. Here immunoSEQ multiplex PCR was the method, and the copy in TCRdb shows in-frame clones only, minus some. The table lists around 120,000 clones, about 89% of them singletons, with 3.5% in the top ten. The sequencing here drew on peripheral blood, taken after pregnancy. The receptor's source is a female donor with multiple sclerosis, enrolled in a pregnancy study.

The CDR3 loop reads CASSPHGTGVLYGYTF. CDR3 nucleotides: TGCGCCAGCAGCCCCCACGGGACAGGGGTCCTCTATGGCTACACCTTC. The rearrangement links TRBV5-1 to TRBJ1-2; the match to TRBD1 covers 10 bases. Germline loops: CDR1 SGHRS, CDR2 YFSETQ. The CDR3 loop spans 16 amino acids. V was clipped by 4 bases and J by 4 bases; unmatched bases: 10.